The 31 T cell receptor beta chains below come from one sample, sequenced in a study of CD8+ T cells in alopecia areata. Treatment defined: oral pan-JAK inhibitor, 5-10 mg twice daily. Reverse transcription of extracted RNA yielded cDNA, which provided the sequencing template. Using immunoSEQ multiplex PCR, the repertoire was profiled, and TCRdb retains in-frame clones only, with some absent. The sample lists over 85,000 clones; around 55% were seen once. The sequenced sample was CD8+ T cells sorted from blood, obtained at week 4, from a patient treated with tofacitinib. The receptors stem from a human donor with alopecia areata.

This clone showed up just a few times. The genes are TRBV29-1 and TRBJ2-7, with D possibly being TRBD2 (5 bases). Germline values: CDR1 SQVTM, CDR2 ANQGSEA. V dropped 5 bases and J dropped 4 bases, with 12 bases sitting between them. The CDR3 loop spans 12 amino acids. The CDR3 loop reads CSVLGERYEQYF. Here the CDR3 DNA reads TGCAGCGTTCTCGGGGAGCGGTACGAGCAGTACTTC.

This chain connects TRBV4-1 to TRBJ2-3, with TRBD1 identical over 7 bases. The germline CDR1 and CDR2 sequences are MGHRA and YSYEKL. The CDR3 length is 17 residues. Trimming cost V 0 bases and J 0 bases; bases outside gene matches: 6. In DNA, the CDR3 is TGCGCCAGCAGCCAAGAACTGCAGGACAGGAGCACAGATACGCAGTATTTT. Protein sequence: CASSQELQDRSTDTQYF.

This clone was detected a few times. This sequence joins TRBV5-1 and TRBJ2-7; tentatively, D is TRBD2 (6 bases). This CDR3 has 13 amino acids. V was trimmed by 3 bases and J by 1 base, leaving 8 bases between them. Germline lookup yields CDR1 SGHRS and CDR2 YFSETQ. The CDR3 sequence: CASSWGVSYEQYF. DNA of the CDR3: TGCGCCAGCAGCTGGGGGGTGTCCTACGAGCAGTACTTC.

V gene TRBV20-1 combines with J gene TRBJ1-2; no reliable D call. Trimming pared 0 bases from V and 3 bases from J, leaving 2 bases between. CDR1 and CDR2 from the germline V gene are DFQATT and SNEGSKA (reference sequence). There are 11 residues in the CDR3. The CDR3 protein is CSARDHYGYTF. The CDR3 nucleotides are TGCAGTGCTAGAGACCACTATGGCTACACCTTC.

The CDR3 sequence: CASSLLVGSGEQYF. CDR3 nucleotide sequence: TGTGCCAGCAGCTTGTTGGTGGGTTCAGGCGAGCAGTACTTC. This chain connects TRBV5-6 to TRBJ2-7, with D uncertain. The CDR3 runs to 14 residues. Germline V lookup: CDR1 SGHDT, CDR2 YYEEEE. V shed 1 base and J shed 6 bases, with 14 bases lying between them.

This chain joins TRBV9 and TRBJ1-4, with D hard to call. The CDR3 spans 13 residues. Trimming removed 3 bases at V and 8 bases at J, with 11 bases between. The germline gives CDR1 SGDLS, CDR2 YYNGEE. This CDR3 is CASSGSGEEKLFF. The CDR3 DNA is TGTGCCAGCAGCGGTAGTGGAGAAGAAAAACTGTTTTTT.

The chain recombines TRBV30 with TRBJ2-3, with D possibly being TRBD2 (6 bases). CDR3 size: 14 residues. CDR1 is GTSNPN and CDR2 is SVGIG in the germline V gene (reference sequence). Trimming pared 0 bases from V and 3 bases from J, leaving 10 bases between. CDR3 sequence: CAWSVASGTDTQYF. In nucleotides, the CDR3 is TGTGCCTGGAGTGTGGCCAGCGGGACAGATACGCAGTATTTT.

CDR3 protein: CASSQEGRGLANTEAFF. The CDR3 bases are TGCGCCAGCAGCCAAGAAGGGAGAGGGTTAGCGAACACTGAAGCTTTCTTT. V and J are TRBV4-1 and TRBJ1-1; D is undetermined. V was cut by 0 bases and J by 1 base, with 15 bases left in between. Germline CDR1 and CDR2: MGHRA and YSYEKL. The CDR3 covers 17 residues.

J is TRBJ2-3 and V is TRBV4-3; D not resolved. V lost 3 bases, J lost 0 bases, and 4 bases lay in between. Germline V gene data show CDR1 as LGHNA and CDR2 as YSLEER. The CDR3 has 13 amino acids. For the CDR3, the DNA is TGCGCCAGCAGCCAGACTAGCACAGATACGCAGTATTTT. Its translation: CASSQTSTDTQYF.

The rearrangement links TRBV9 to TRBJ2-3; D call uncertain. V was pared by 1 base and J by 4 bases, with 13 bases between. Germline V gives CDR1 SGDLS, CDR2 YYNGEE. The CDR3 covers 15 residues. The DNA of the CDR3 is TGTGCCAGCAGCGTATCGTGGGTCGATCCAGATACGCAGTATTTT. Translated: CASSVSWVDPDTQYF. Combining the CDR3 with reference TRBV9 and TRBJ2-3 gives the whole variable domain DSGVTQTPKHLITATGQRVTLRCSPRSGDLSVYWYQQSLDQGLQFLIQYYNGEERAKGNILERFSAQQFPDLHSELNLSSLELGDSALYFCASSVSWVDPDTQYFGPGTRLTVL.

The gene calls are TRBV7-2 and TRBJ2-7; D unresolved. Germline-derived CDR1 and CDR2 are SGHTA and FQGNSA. With 2 bases removed from V and 1 base from J, the gap between germline ends came to 15 bases. The CDR3 consists of 16 residues. The CDR3 spells CASSLLLGYRSYEQYF. The CDR3, as DNA: TGTGCCAGCAGCTTACTCTTAGGGTACCGTTCCTACGAGCAGTACTTC.

A word on this clone: Since no conserved phenylalanine or tryptophan closes the CDR3, a read error is the likely cause. The DNA is left out, because the CDR3 cannot be placed on it with certainty; the CDR3 is given as TCRdb lists it. The CDR3 region is CASSLEGSGAKI. The V gene is TRBV7-9, the J gene TRBJ1-1. Ends included, the CDR3 has 12 residues. Germline lookup yields CDR1 SEHNR and CDR2 FQNEAQ (reference sequence).

Note on this clone: This sample also contains other DNA sequences that code for the same CDR3. CDR3 DNA: TGTGCCAGCAGCGTAGGGCAGGCGACCTACGAGCAGTACTTC. Its translation is CASSVGQATYEQYF. The chain employs TRBV9 and TRBJ2-7; D is undetermined. Germline CDR1 and CDR2: SGDLS and YYNGEE. Trimming left V 0 bases short and J 2 bases short, with 9 bases between. The CDR3 spans 14 residues.

J is TRBJ2-7 and V is TRBV15, with 7 bases identical to TRBD2. With V trimmed by 1 base and J by 7 bases, 10 bases remained unmatched. Germline V gene data show CDR1 as LNHNV and CDR2 as YYDKDF (reference sequence). The CDR3 is 15 residues long. The CDR3 sequence is CATSRGRLAAGEQYF. The CDR3 region has the DNA TGTGCCACCAGCAGAGGAAGACTAGCAGCGGGGGAGCAGTACTTC.

This clone came up once. The V and J genes are TRBV2 and TRBJ2-7; D gene unclear. V lost 1 base to trimming and J lost 0 bases, with 10 bases between them. Germline V gene data show CDR1 as SNHLY and CDR2 as FYNNEI. The CDR3 runs to 15 residues. The CDR3 loop reads CASSEGHSISYEQYF. The CDR3 DNA sequence: TGTGCCAGCAGTGAAGGGCACAGCATCTCCTACGAGCAGTACTTC.

A few counts support this clone. V and J are TRBV30 and TRBJ1-1; D remains unclear. The CDR3 totals 14 residues. Looked up from germline, CDR1 is GTSNPN and CDR2 is SVGIG (reference sequence). The germline V and J ends were trimmed by 0 bases and 0 bases, with 8 bases remaining between them. CDR3 DNA: TGTGCCTGGAGTGTCGACGGGATGAACACTGAAGCTTTCTTT. It codes for CAWSVDGMNTEAFF.

This clone was found a few times. The rearrangement uses TRBV2 and TRBJ2-1, with 7 bases matching TRBD2. Germline V gene lookup returns CDR1 SNHLY and CDR2 FYNNEI. The CDR3 has 15 amino acids. J lost 5 bases, V lost 2 bases, and 6 bases had no gene match. CDR3 DNA: TGTGCCAGCAGTGAATGGCTAGCGGAAAACAATGAGCAGTTCTTC. Its translation is CASSEWLAENNEQFF.

This clone appeared a few times. The chain uses TRBV6-5 and TRBJ2-7; D gene unclear. V lost 6 bases and J 5 bases, leaving 11 bases between the germline ends. CDR1 and CDR2 from the germline V gene are MNHEY and SVGAGI. The CDR3 length is 12 residues. The CDR3 loop is CASSEPEDEQYF. The DNA for the CDR3 is TGTGCCAGCAGCGAACCAGAGGACGAGCAGTACTTC.

This clone was counted a single time. The chain employs TRBV4-1 and TRBJ2-1; TRBD2 agrees at 8 bases. This CDR3 region has 15 residues. Germline CDR1 MGHRA, CDR2 YSYEKL. V gave up 0 bases and J gave up 8 bases; unmatched junction bases: 6. CDR3 region: CASSQDPGGPDEQFF. The CDR3 DNA reads TGCGCCAGCAGCCAAGACCCGGGGGGGCCCGATGAGCAGTTCTTC.

This chain uses TRBV9 with TRBJ1-3; weak D call: TRBD1 (6 bases). The CDR3 spans 16 residues. The germline CDR1 and CDR2 sequences are SGDLS and YYNGEE. V lost 4 bases, J lost 0 bases, and 14 bases lay in between. CDR3 in DNA: TGTGCCAGCAGCCTCAACGCAGGGGACTCTGGAAACACCATATATTTT. Its protein is CASSLNAGDSGNTIYF. Drawing the rest from reference TRBV9 and TRBJ1-3, the complete variable domain is DSGVTQTPKHLITATGQRVTLRCSPRSGDLSVYWYQQSLDQGLQFLIQYYNGEERAKGNILERFSAQQFPDLHSELNLSSLELGDSALYFCASSLNAGDSGNTIYFGEGSWLTVV.

V gene TRBV5-1 combines with J gene TRBJ2-5; D possibly matches TRBD1 or TRBD2 (6 bases each). CDR3 length: 13 residues. The germline V gene encodes CDR1 SGHRS and CDR2 YFSETQ. Deletions cut 0 bases from V and 4 bases from J, with 7 bases between. The chain's CDR3 is CASSLEGGETQYF. The CDR3 DNA follows: TGCGCCAGCAGCTTGGAGGGGGGAGAGACCCAGTACTTC. The whole variable domain, remainder taken from reference TRBV5-1 and TRBJ2-5, is KAGVTQTPRYLIKTRGQQVTLSCSPISGHRSVSWYQQTPGQGLQFLFEYFSETQRNKGNFPGRFSGRQFSNSRSEMNVSTLELGDSALYLCASSLEGGETQYFGPGTRLLVL.

The J gene is TRBJ1-2, the V gene TRBV28, with a tentative D call TRBD1 (5 bases). CDR1 is MDHEN and CDR2 is SYDVKM in the germline V gene. The CDR3 consists of 12 residues. Trimming shortened V by 11 bases and J by 2 bases, and 12 bases separated the two germline ends. DNA for the CDR3: TGTGCCGCAGGGCTTCCAAACTATGGCTACACCTTC. This sequence encodes CAAGLPNYGYTF.

This clone was picked up one time. This CDR3 is also generated by other DNA sequences in the sample. The V and J genes are TRBV27 and TRBJ1-1, with D unclear. Germline CDR1 MNHEY, CDR2 SMNVEV (reference sequence). V shed 4 bases and J shed 1 base, with 4 bases lying between them. This CDR3 is built from 12 residues. The CDR3 is CASSSGNTEAFF. CDR3 DNA sequence: TGTGCCAGCAGTTCAGGGAACACTGAAGCTTTCTTT.

This chain uses TRBV5-1 with TRBJ1-6; the D is unclear. The CDR3 is 15 residues long. Trimming removed 0 bases at V and 5 bases at J, with 9 bases between. Germline loops: CDR1 SGHRS, CDR2 YFSETQ. Here the CDR3 DNA reads TGCGCCAGCAGCTTGGACCAGCGGAATAATTCACCCCTCCACTTT. Its protein product is CASSLDQRNNSPLHF. Full variable domain (outside the CDR3, taken from reference TRBV5-1 and TRBJ1-6): KAGVTQTPRYLIKTRGQQVTLSCSPISGHRSVSWYQQTPGQGLQFLFEYFSETQRNKGNFPGRFSGRQFSNSRSEMNVSTLELGDSALYLCASSLDQRNNSPLHFGNGTRLTVT.

This clone has a handful of counts. The chain has TRBV27 and TRBJ2-3, with 13 bases aligning to TRBD2. The CDR3 extends over 16 amino acids. The germline gives CDR1 MNHEY, CDR2 SMNVEV (reference sequence). With V trimmed by 7 bases and J by 3 bases, 7 bases remained unmatched. The CDR3 coding sequence is TGTGCCAGCACCTCAGGGACTAGCGGGATGACAGATACGCAGTATTTT. Translating it yields CASTSGTSGMTDTQYF.

A word on this clone: Other DNA sequences in this sample translate to the same CDR3. The chain employs TRBV27 and TRBJ2-7, with 8 bases that match TRBD2. Looked up from germline, CDR1 is MNHEY and CDR2 is SMNVEV (reference sequence). Trimming cost V 0 bases and J 3 bases; bases outside gene matches: 1. The CDR3 totals 14 residues. The CDR3 DNA follows: TGTGCCAGCAGTTTATCTGGGACTAGCTACGAGCAGTACTTC. This translates into CASSLSGTSYEQYF.

J is TRBJ2-7 and V is TRBV27; 9 bases are a match to TRBD1. Per germline, CDR1 MNHEY and CDR2 SMNVEV (reference sequence). With 6 bases clipped from V and 7 bases from J, the junction kept 7 bases outside the gene matches. CDR3 length: 13 residues. The CDR3 nucleotides are TGTGCCAGCAGCCCCGGGACAGGGAGGGAGCAGTACTTC. Protein sequence: CASSPGTGREQYF.

The chain carries TRBV5-1 and TRBJ1-1, with D unresolved. The CDR3 is 11 residues long. Deletions cut 4 bases from V and 7 bases from J, with 8 bases between. Germline-derived CDR1 and CDR2 are SGHRS and YFSETQ. CDR3 sequence (DNA): TGCGCCAGCAGCATTCGTAATGAAGCTTTCTTT. Its protein is CASSIRNEAFF.

This sequence joins TRBV30 and TRBJ1-1, with D maybe TRBD1 (6 bases). There are 15 residues in the CDR3. Germline V gives CDR1 GTSNPN, CDR2 SVGIG (reference sequence). Trimming stripped 0 bases from V and 4 bases from J, with 15 bases between. CDR3 nucleotide sequence: TGTGCCTGGAGTGTACTGGTCAGGGGAAGCACTGAAGCTTTCTTT. Translation: CAWSVLVRGSTEAFF. The full variable domain, its missing parts supplied by reference TRBV30 and TRBJ1-1, is SQTIHQWPATLVQPVGSPLSLECTVEGTSNPNLYWYRQAAGRGLQLLFYSVGIGQISSEVPQNLSASRPQDRQFILSSKKLLLSDSGFYLCAWSVLVRGSTEAFFGQGTRLTVV.

The CDR3 is CASSLSPGRSYNSPLHF. The CDR3 DNA reads TGTGCCAGCAGCTTGTCGCCGGGGCGGTCCTATAATTCACCCCTCCACTTT. The rearrangement uses TRBV5-6 and TRBJ1-6, with a weak D call TRBD1 (5 bases). Germline V gives CDR1 SGHDT, CDR2 YYEEEE. V lost 1 base and J lost 1, with 12 bases in between. The CDR3 has 17 residues.

The CDR3 loop is CASSLSAGANEQFF. As DNA, the CDR3 is TGCGCCAGCAGCTTGTCGGCAGGGGCCAATGAGCAGTTCTTC. V usage is TRBV5-1 and J usage is TRBJ2-1; tentatively, D is TRBD1 (6 bases). The CDR3 is 14 amino acids. The V and J ends lost 1 base and 6 bases respectively, with 11 bases between them. CDR1 and CDR2 (germline): SGHRS, YFSETQ.